A selection of T cell receptor beta chains follows, all from one sample in a study of blood T cell repertoires in COVID-19. TCRdb's table, derived via immunoSEQ multiplex PCR, lists solely in-frame clones and lacks some. The sample records 110,000 to 150,000 clones, more than 65% being singletons. The sample consisted of peripheral blood. The receptors originated from a human donor in a cohort sampled during active COVID-19. The CDR3 runs from the conserved cysteine through the conserved F or W. A D gene is named only where the DNA matches it firmly. Not every row has a clone size; where given, it reads once, few, many or a size class.

>many|-|TRBV12-3/TRBV12-4|TRBJ1-2
TGTGCCAGCAGGACCTACGCAGGGGATGGCTACACCTTC
CASRTYAGDGYTF
>-|-|TRBV27|TRBJ1-1
TGTGCCAGCAGTCAGATAGCAGGGCTGGGCACTGAAGCTTTCTTT
CASSQIAGLGTEAFF
>-|-|TRBV27|TRBJ1-5
TGTGCCAGCAGTACAGGGTTCTTTCAGCCCCAGCATTTT
CASSTGFFQPQHF
>-|-|TRBV13|TRBJ1-1
TGTGCCAGCAGACGATCCCCTCAGGGGCTGAACACTGAAGCTTTCTTT
CASRRSPQGLNTEAFF
>-|TRBD1|TRBV19|TRBJ1-1
TGTGCCAGTACTCGGGACAGGTGGAACACTGAAGCTTTCTTT
CASTRDRWNTEAFF
>-|TRBD1|TRBV10-3|TRBJ1-4
TGTGCCATCAGACACGGGACAGGGGTGGATGAAAAACTGTTTTTT
CAIRHGTGVDEKLFF
>once|-|TRBV10-3|TRBJ1-5
TGTGCCACACGGACAGATAATCAGCCCCAGCATTTT
CATRTDNQPQHF
>-|-|TRBV6-5|TRBJ2-1
TGTGCCAGCAGCGCTCCCGGGACTTACTACAATGAGCAGTTCTTC
CASSAPGTYYNEQFF
>-|-|TRBV7-3|TRBJ2-5
TGTGCCAGCAGCTTTAACGCGGGGAGGAAAGAGACCCAGTACTTC
CASSFNAGRKETQYF
>once|-|TRBV6-6|TRBJ1-3
TGTGCCAGCAGGAGCGGGATCTCTGGAAACACCATATATTTT
CASRSGISGNTIYF
>-|TRBD1|TRBV4-1|TRBJ2-5
TGCGCCAGCAGCGCACCAGGGGGCACAAAGACCCAGTACTTC
CASSAPGGTKTQYF
>-|TRBD1|TRBV11-2|TRBJ1-3
TGTGCCAGCAGCCCCCATGGACAGGGGGCAGGTGGAAACACCATATATTTT
CASSPHGQGAGGNTIYF
>-|-|TRBV6-1|TRBJ2-7
TGTGCCAGCAGTGAAGGGACAGACTACGAGCAGTACTTC
CASSEGTDYEQYF
>few|-|TRBV10-3|TRBJ1-4
TGTGCCATCAGTGAGTACCCGGGTGAACTGTTTTTT
CAISEYPGELFF
>-|-|TRBV4-2|TRBJ1-2
TGTGCCAGCAGCCAAGATCGCCCCCCGGGTCGAGCTAACTATGGCTACACCTTC
CASSQDRPPGRANYGYTF
>many|-|TRBV19|TRBJ1-5
TGTGCCAGTAGTATGGGGCGGATCAATCAGCCCCAGCATTTT
CASSMGRINQPQHF
>-|-|TRBV10-3|TRBJ2-5
TGTGCCATCTCAGGCCGGGACACCCAAGAGACCCAGTACTTC
CAISGRDTQETQYF
>-|-|TRBV23-1|TRBJ2-7
TGCGCCAGCAGTCCCCCAGGGGCGGACCCCTACGAGCAGTACTTC
CASSPPGADPYEQYF
>-|TRBD2|TRBV4-1|TRBJ2-5
TGCGCCAGCAGCCCTAGCGGGGGCAGAGGGAAGACCCAGTACTTC
CASSPSGGRGKTQYF
>once|-|TRBV5-5|TRBJ1-5
TGTGCCAGCAAACCCAGTGACAGTTATAGCAATCAGCCCCAGCATTTT
CASKPSDSYSNQPQHF
>-|TRBD1|TRBV19|TRBJ1-2
TGTGCCAGTAAGGGGACAGGGACACTCAACTATGGCTACACCTTC
CASKGTGTLNYGYTF
>once|-|TRBV28|TRBJ2-5
TGTGCCAGCAGTCCGGCGGGACAGAAAGAGACCCAGTACTTC
CASSPAGQKETQYF
>few|TRBD1|TRBV4-1|TRBJ1-5
TGCGCCAGCAGCCAGGACAGGAATCAGCCCCAGCATTTT
CASSQDRNQPQHF
>-|TRBD1|TRBV5-4|TRBJ1-6
TGTGCCAGCAGCTTGTGGGGGACAGGGCGGAATTCACCCCTCCACTTT
CASSLWGTGRNSPLHF
>-|TRBD1|TRBV7-2|TRBJ2-5
TGTGCCAGCAGCCACAGGGGATTCCAAGAGACCCAGTACTTC
CASSHRGFQETQYF
>-|-|TRBV4-1|TRBJ1-4
TGCGCCAGCAGCCCGGGCGGAGGGTTGGGTGAAAAACTGTTTTTT
CASSPGGGLGEKLFF
>-|TRBD2|TRBV6-5|TRBJ2-7
TGTGCCAGCAGGATGCTAGCGGGGGCAGGGGAGCAGTACTTC
CASRMLAGAGEQYF
>-|TRBD1|TRBV23-1|TRBJ2-5
TGCGCCAGCAGTCAATCCCACCGGGACAGGGGCGACGAAGAGACCCAGTACTTC
CASSQSHRDRGDEETQYF
>-|-|TRBV7-2|TRBJ1-1
TGTGCCAGCAGCTTAGGGGCCAACACTGAAGCTTTCTTT
CASSLGANTEAFF
>-|TRBD1|TRBV28|TRBJ1-1
TGTGCCAGCAGTTTATCACGGGACAGGACTGAAGCTTTCTTT
CASSLSRDRTEAFF
>-|TRBD1|TRBV5-1|TRBJ2-7
TGCGCCAGCAGCCCCGACAGGGTCTACGAGCAGTACTTC
CASSPDRVYEQYF
>once|-|TRBV11-2|TRBJ2-7
TGTGCCAGCAGCTTAGACAGGGGACGCTCCGAGCAGTACTTC
CASSLDRGRSEQYF
>few|TRBD1|TRBV7-9|TRBJ1-6
TGTGCCAGCAGCCCGACAGGGGGGTACTCACCCCTCCACTTT
CASSPTGGYSPLHF
>once|TRBD1|TRBV6-6|TRBJ1-1
TGTGCCAGCAGTGACAGGGGGCGAGGGAACACTGAAGCTTTCTTT
CASSDRGRGNTEAFF
>-|-|TRBV11-2|TRBJ1-4
TGTGCCAGCAGGGGAGGGGGAGGGATTGAAAAACTGTTTTTT
CASRGGGGIEKLFF
>-|-|TRBV28|TRBJ1-4
TGTGCCAGCAGTTTACTTGGGGCCATTCTGTTTTTT
CASSLLGAILFF
>-|TRBD1|TRBV9|TRBJ2-3
TGTGCCAGCAGCCTTTTCCGGGACAGGGTAGGAGATACGCAGTATTTT
CASSLFRDRVGDTQYF
>-|TRBD1|TRBV5-8|TRBJ2-5
TGTGCCAGCAGCTTGGCTACAGGGGGCGAAGAGACCCAGTACTTC
CASSLATGGEETQYF
>-|-|TRBV11-1|TRBJ2-7
TGTGCCAGCAGCCGACTGAGTATGAATTACGAGCAGTACTTC
CASSRLSMNYEQYF
>-|-|TRBV6-5|TRBJ1-3
TGTGCCAGCAGTAAACAGCCTTCTGGAAACACCATATATTTT
CASSKQPSGNTIYF
>-|-|TRBV12-3/TRBV12-4|TRBJ1-5
TGTGCCAGCAGTGGGGACGGGAGACAGCCCCAGCATTTT
CASSGDGRQPQHF
>-|-|TRBV10-3|TRBJ1-1
TGTGCCATCAGTGAGTCAGGACAATTGAACACTGAAGCTTTCTTT
CAISESGQLNTEAFF
>-|-|TRBV2|TRBJ1-6
TGTGCCAGCAGGGAAGACAGCGGGCTTCGTTCACCCCTCCACTTT
CASREDSGLRSPLHF
>-|-|TRBV6-5|TRBJ2-7
TGTGCCAGCAGTCTCGGGGGGACAGGTTCCTACGAGCAGTACTTC
CASSLGGTGSYEQYF
>-|-|TRBV9|TRBJ1-2
TGTGCCAGCAGCGTGTGGGGCCCGAGTGATGGCTACACCTTC
CASSVWGPSDGYTF
>-|TRBD1|TRBV27|TRBJ2-7
TGTGCCAGCAGTTCTCACAGGGGGAGGCCCTACGAGCAGTACTTC
CASSSHRGRPYEQYF
>-|TRBD2|TRBV9|TRBJ2-3
TGTGCCAGCAGCGGACGGACTAGCGGAGGTACGCAGTATTTT
CASSGRTSGGTQYF
>-|-|TRBV7-2|TRBJ1-5
TGTGCCAGCAGCTTAGCGTTAGGGGACAATCAGCCCCAGCATTTT
CASSLALGDNQPQHF
>-|-|TRBV18|TRBJ2-5
TGTGCCAGCTCACCATCGCGGACAGATGAGACCCAGTACTTC
CASSPSRTDETQYF
>-|TRBD1|TRBV2|TRBJ2-1
TGTGCCAGCAGACCCCGGGACAGAGTCAATGAGCAGTTCTTC
CASRPRDRVNEQFF
>once|-|TRBV2|TRBJ1-1
TGTGCCAGCAGCCCCAACGGGGGCACTGAAGCTTTCTTT
CASSPNGGTEAFF
>-|-|TRBV27|TRBJ2-3
TGTGCCAGCAGTCGGACTGGATCCCCTTTTTGGGATTTT
CASSRTGSPFWDF
>-|-|TRBV29-1|TRBJ2-5
TGCAGCGTTGTTGGTCAGGGCCGAGAGACCCAGTACTTC
CSVVGQGRETQYF
>once|-|TRBV13|TRBJ2-1
TGTGCCAGCAGCCGGGACTGGAGCTCCTACAATGAGCAGTTCTTC
CASSRDWSSYNEQFF
>-|-|TRBV25-1|TRBJ1-6
TGTGCCAGCAGTGTTGGCGGAAATAATTCACCCCTCCACTTT
CASSVGGNNSPLHF
>-|TRBD2|TRBV2|TRBJ2-3
TGTGCTTCCTCCCGGCTAGCGGCTAGCACAGATACGCAGTATTTT
CASSRLAASTDTQYF
>-|-|TRBV7-9|TRBJ1-1
TGTGCCAGCAGCTTAGGGGCGGGGGGGATCAACACTGAAGCTTTCTTT
CASSLGAGGINTEAFF
>few|-|TRBV16|TRBJ1-1
TGTGCCAGCAGCCCATACACTGAAGCTTTCTTT
CASSPYTEAFF
>-|TRBD2|TRBV7-6|TRBJ2-3
TGTGCCAGCAGCCCTAGGACTAGCGGGGGGTGGCGAACAGATACGCAGTATTTT
CASSPRTSGGWRTDTQYF